This T cell receptor beta chain comes out of a study of CD8 T cells in Susac syndrome. In the study overall: Intravenous immunoglobulin alone or corticosteroids were being given to patients with Susac syndrome at blood draw, unless they were therapy-naive.

V was pared by 4 bases and J by 3 bases, with 13 bases between. This CDR3 is built from 14 residues. Germline values: CDR1 SGHDN, CDR2 FVKESK. Random hexamers were used to reverse transcribe roughly 0.5 to 1 ug of RNA. By means of immunoSEQ multiplex PCR, TCR beta CDR3 spanning 54 Vbeta and 13 Jbeta underwent amplification. TCRdb analysed the immunoSEQ multiplex PCR reads with MiXCR anew, one entry per CDR3 protein. In the table there are roughly 250,000 distinct CDR3 sequences, less than 96% of which are singletons. Study results and caveats: Only a relatively small number of individuals were included in the TCR sequencing and HLA analysis.

FACS enriched CD8+ TEMRA cells, while bulk CD8+ and CD4+ were negatively isolated. A note on this clonotype: Its specificity is unknown.

The chain uses TRBV14 and TRBJ2-7; D perhaps matches TRBD1 (5 bases). Sequenced input: CD4+ T cells from PBMCs. This receptor was taken from a human donor with Susac syndrome. CDR3 sequence reads: CASSRRQQGYEQYF. Here the CDR3 DNA reads TGTGCCAGCAGCCGCCGACAGCAGGGCTACGAGCAGTACTTC.